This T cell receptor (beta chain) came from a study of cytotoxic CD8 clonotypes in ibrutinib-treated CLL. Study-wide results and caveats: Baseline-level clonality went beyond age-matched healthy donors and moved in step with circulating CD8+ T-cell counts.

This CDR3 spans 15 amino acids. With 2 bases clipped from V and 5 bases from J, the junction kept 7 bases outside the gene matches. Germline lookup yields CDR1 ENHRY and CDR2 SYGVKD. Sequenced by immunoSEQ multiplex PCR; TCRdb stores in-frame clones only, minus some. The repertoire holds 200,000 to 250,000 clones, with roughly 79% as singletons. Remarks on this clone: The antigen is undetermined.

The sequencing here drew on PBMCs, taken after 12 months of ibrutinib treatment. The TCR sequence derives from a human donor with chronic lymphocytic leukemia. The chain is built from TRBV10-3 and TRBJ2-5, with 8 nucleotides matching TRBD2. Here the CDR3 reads CAISERSAGGETQYF. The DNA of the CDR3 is TGTGCCATCAGTGAGAGGTCTGCGGGGGGTGAGACCCAGTACTTC.